This T cell receptor (beta chain) was identified during a study of T cells in Graves' hyperthyroidism and ophthalmopathy. There are 15 residues in the CDR3. Trimming took off 5 bases at V and 5 bases at J, with 16 bases between the two ends. What was amplified from RNA transcripts were TCR beta CDR3 regions. The TCR CDR3 was amplified in a first-round RT-PCR using the HTBI primer set. TCRdb reprocessed the multiplex PCR reads with MiXCR, giving one entry per CDR3 protein. In the table there are around 440,000 distinct CDR3 sequences, 15% to 18% of which are singletons. Participants, patients aged 18 to 65, had newly diagnosed hyperthyroidism with a duration under 2 months.

Sequenced: blood. The receptor was isolated from a woman aged 18 to 35 with Graves' hyperthyroidism. V is TRBV12-3 or TRBV12-4 and J is TRBJ1-5, with TRBD1 as a possible D gene (5 bases). CDR3 sequence reads: CASSNRRQGHQPQHF. For the CDR3, the DNA is TGTGCCAGCAGTAACCGCCGGCAGGGACATCAGCCCCAGCATTTT.